These T cell receptor beta chains were read from a single sample in a study of blood T cells in healthy people across ages. From the 5' RACE reads, TCRdb called clonotypes with MiXCR, one entry per CDR3 protein. Here the sample spans 750,000 or so distinct CDR3 sequences, roughly 25% being singletons. These data were likewise used in another study, on T cells of mothers and their children.

The source material was blood. The receptors were sampled from a boy younger than 18 in good health. Each CDR3 is given with its conserved first and last residue. The D gene is left open where the match is weak. Some rows have no size entry. The others give once, few or many, or a class for an expanded clone.

D	size	V	J	CDR3	DNA
NA	NA	TRBV7-8	TRBJ2-7	CASSLVLDRYEQYF	TGTGCCAGCAGCCTTGTTCTCGATCGATACGAGCAGTACTTC
TRBD1	few	TRBV25-1	TRBJ1-3	CASSPSDRGYSGNTIYF	TGTGCCAGCAGTCCCTCGGACAGGGGTTACTCTGGAAACACCATATATTTT
NA	NA	TRBV27	TRBJ1-5	CASSLTVYSNQPQHF	TGTGCCAGCAGTTTAACCGTTTATAGCAATCAGCCCCAGCATTTT
NA	NA	TRBV7-9	TRBJ2-3	CASSLRQLTDTQYF	TGTGCCAGCAGCTTACGGCAGCTCACAGATACGCAGTATTTT
NA	few	TRBV6-4	TRBJ2-7	CARRGGNPYGQYF	TGTGCCAGACGAGGCGGGAACCCCTACGGGCAGTACTTC
NA	NA	TRBV29-1	TRBJ1-4	CSVVGTLDEKLFF	TGCAGCGTTGTCGGCACCCTGGATGAAAAACTGTTTTTT
TRBD2	once	TRBV12-3/TRBV12-4	TRBJ2-7	CASSPVGGSYEQYF	TGTGCCAGCAGCCCGGTCGGGGGGTCCTACGAGCAGTACTTC
NA	few	TRBV20-1	TRBJ1-2	CSAPGQINYGYTF	TGCAGTGCCCCAGGACAGATTAACTATGGCTACACCTTC
NA	NA	TRBV7-9	TRBJ1-1	CASSLKGPRDTEAFF	TGTGCCAGCAGCTTAAAGGGTCCTAGGGACACTGAGGCTTTCTTT
NA	few	TRBV27	TRBJ2-1	CASSGPEGPSLIF	TGTGCCAGCAGTGGACCCGAGGGCCCGAGCTTGATCTTC
NA	few	TRBV7-9	TRBJ2-7	CASSSIGGGADEQYF	TGTGCCAGCAGCTCCATTGGGGGGGGCGCGGACGAGCAGTACTTC
TRBD1	NA	TRBV12-3/TRBV12-4	TRBJ2-2	CASSSGQANTGELFF	TGTGCCAGCAGTTCGGGACAGGCGAACACCGGGGAGCTGTTTTTT
TRBD1	few	TRBV29-1	TRBJ2-1	CSVEGRGTYNEQFF	TGCAGCGTTGAAGGCAGGGGGACCTACAATGAGCAGTTCTTC
TRBD1	NA	TRBV11-3	TRBJ1-6	CASSLGGQGPPLHF	TGTGCCAGCAGCTTAGGGGGACAGGGACCACCCCTCCACTTT
NA	once	TRBV7-2	TRBJ2-3	CASSLAVTTGLDTQYF	TGTGCCAGCAGCTTAGCGGTGACCACAGGGTTAGATACGCAGTATTTT
NA	few	TRBV11-2	TRBJ2-3	CASSLYGMGDSYTDTQYF	TGTGCCAGCAGCTTATACGGGATGGGGGACTCCTACACAGATACGCAGTATTTT
TRBD2	NA	TRBV29-1	TRBJ2-1	CSVEGGSSGSLFYNEQFF	TGCAGCGTTGAAGGGGGGTCCAGCGGGAGCCTTTTCTACAATGAGCAGTTCTTC
NA	NA	TRBV5-5	TRBJ1-5	CASSLIRGSSGANQPQHF	TGTGCCAGCAGCTTGATACGTGGGAGTTCAGGGGCTAATCAGCCCCAGCATTTT
TRBD1	NA	TRBV10-3	TRBJ2-7	CATDRTGGAYEQYF	TGTGCCACGGACCGGACAGGGGGAGCATACGAGCAGTACTTC
NA	few	TRBV7-2	TRBJ1-1	CASSLAGRKAFF	TGTGCCAGCAGCTTAGCGGGGAGAAAAGCTTTCTTT
NA	few	TRBV19	TRBJ2-5	CASSTPGGRAWEQYF	TGTGCCAGTAGTACCCCTGGGGGCCGGGCGTGGGAGCAGTACTTC
NA	once	TRBV3-1	TRBJ2-1	CASSQTGTSLDNEQFF	TGTGCCAGCAGCCAAACCGGGACCTCTCTAGACAATGAGCAGTTCTTC
NA	NA	TRBV4-1	TRBJ2-5	CASSQGGRTQETQYF	TGCGCCAGCAGCCAAGGAGGAAGGACACAAGAGACCCAGTACTTC
NA	few	TRBV29-1	TRBJ2-1	CSVESTGAYNEQFF	TGCAGCGTTGAGTCTACGGGAGCGTACAATGAGCAGTTCTTC
TRBD1	few	TRBV4-2	TRBJ1-2	CASSPHPGGGGYTF	TGTGCCAGCAGCCCGCACCCAGGGGGCGGAGGCTACACCTTC
NA	few	TRBV29-1	TRBJ1-2	CSVGTRSYGYTF	TGCAGCGTTGGCACCCGTAGCTATGGCTACACCTTC
NA	few	TRBV6-5	TRBJ2-5	CASSRGSVGGETQYF	TGTGCCAGCAGTAGGGGCTCGGTCGGAGGAGAGACCCAGTACTTC
NA	many	TRBV4-3	TRBJ2-7	CASSQDGTYEQYF	TGCGCCAGCAGCCAAGACGGGACCTACGAGCAGTACTTC
TRBD1	many	TRBV7-9	TRBJ2-5	CASSRTGETQYF	TGTGCCAGCAGCCGGACAGGGGAGACCCAGTACTTC
NA	NA	TRBV14	TRBJ2-7	CASTLWERNYEQYF	TGTGCCAGCACCTTGTGGGAGCGAAACTACGAGCAGTACTTC
NA	NA	TRBV2	TRBJ2-7	CASKKFGGPSYEQYF	TGTGCCAGCAAAAAGTTCGGGGGACCGTCCTACGAGCAGTACTTC
TRBD1	few	TRBV6-5	TRBJ1-4	CASKNDRGFEKLFF	TGTGCCAGCAAAAACGACAGGGGATTTGAAAAACTGTTTTTT
NA	NA	TRBV29-1	TRBJ2-7	CSVVLNSYEQYF	TGCAGCGTTGTACTGAATAGCTACGAGCAGTACTTC
NA	NA	TRBV3-1	TRBJ2-1	CASSRGSGPYNEQFF	TGTGCCAGCAGCCGGGGTAGCGGACCCTACAATGAGCAGTTCTTC
NA	NA	TRBV7-2	TRBJ1-2	CASSSPREKGYTF	TGTGCCAGCAGCTCCCCCAGGGAAAAGGGCTACACCTTC
NA	NA	TRBV9	TRBJ1-6	CASSGTNEYSPLHF	TGTGCCAGCAGCGGGACGAACGAGTATTCACCCCTCCACTTT
NA	NA	TRBV10-3	TRBJ2-1	CAISESYSTPSHLYNEQFF	TGTGCCATCAGTGAGTCGTATAGCACTCCTTCCCACCTCTACAATGAGCAGTTCTTC
TRBD1	NA	TRBV3-1	TRBJ2-7	CASSHRQGEQYF	TGTGCCAGCAGCCACCGACAGGGCGAGCAGTACTTC
TRBD1	few	TRBV7-2	TRBJ1-3	CASSFDREGNTIYF	TGTGCCAGCAGCTTCGACAGGGAGGGAAACACCATATATTTT
TRBD2	few	TRBV6-2/TRBV6-3	TRBJ2-5	CASSYSVGLPGTQYF	TGTGCCAGCAGTTACTCGGTGGGACTACCGGGGACCCAGTACTTC
TRBD1	NA	TRBV20-1	TRBJ2-1	CSASPTGGYNEQFF	TGCAGTGCTAGTCCGACAGGGGGCTACAATGAGCAGTTCTTC
NA	NA	TRBV7-9	TRBJ1-2	CASSDSTGPYGYTF	TGTGCCAGCAGCGATTCTACAGGTCCTTATGGCTACACCTTC
TRBD1	NA	TRBV7-9	TRBJ2-1	CASSTRDRVNEQFF	TGTGCCAGCAGCACCCGGGACAGGGTGAATGAGCAGTTCTTC
NA	NA	TRBV20-1	TRBJ2-5	CSARLGTQETQYF	TGCAGTGCTAGACTCGGCACACAAGAGACCCAGTACTTC
NA	few	TRBV3-1	TRBJ2-7	CASSPTWGANEQYF	TGTGCCAGCAGCCCGACCTGGGGGGCCAACGAGCAGTACTTC
TRBD2	few	TRBV29-1	TRBJ2-5	CSVDGGGREETQYF	TGCAGCGTCGATGGGGGCGGGAGGGAAGAGACCCAGTACTTC
NA	NA	TRBV5-1	TRBJ2-7	CASSLGSADVSYEQYF	TGCGCCAGCAGCTTAGGTAGCGCAGATGTCTCCTACGAGCAGTACTTC
NA	NA	TRBV29-1	TRBJ1-1	CSVVLRLQNTEAFF	TGCAGCGTTGTTCTGAGATTACAAAACACTGAAGCTTTCTTT
NA	NA	TRBV20-1	TRBJ1-4	CSAPGATNEKLFF	TGCAGTGCCCCAGGAGCAACTAATGAAAAACTGTTTTTT
TRBD2	NA	TRBV6-2/TRBV6-3	TRBJ2-7	CASSYLLAGDPYEQYF	TGTGCCAGCAGTTACCTACTGGCGGGAGACCCCTACGAGCAGTACTTC
NA	NA	TRBV29-1	TRBJ2-3	CSVRQDNTDTQYF	TGCAGCGTTCGGCAGGATAACACAGATACGCAGTATTTT
NA	few	TRBV29-1	TRBJ2-2	CSAQRPGVGTTGELFF	TGCAGCGCCCAACGCCCAGGGGTCGGGACCACCGGGGAGCTGTTTTTT